This paragraph covers one T cell receptor (beta chain) sequence. The protocol was immunoSEQ multiplex PCR, while the TCRdb copy is restricted to in-frame clones and leaves out a portion. The table lists some 180,000 clones, 85% of them singletons. These data belong to a study of blood T cell repertoires in COVID-19. Germline CDR1 and CDR2: SNHLY and FYNNEI. The CDR3 sequence is 13 residues long. V was shortened by 11 bases and J by 0 bases, with 8 bases between the two germline ends. This clonotype was sampled from a woman aged 80 or over with COVID-19, enrolled during active disease. The sequencing sample was made of peripheral blood. The rearrangement links TRBV2 to TRBJ2-6; D unresolved. CDR3: CAGADSGANVLTF. The CDR3 DNA reads as TGTGCCGGCGCGGACTCTGGGGCCAACGTCCTGACTTTC.